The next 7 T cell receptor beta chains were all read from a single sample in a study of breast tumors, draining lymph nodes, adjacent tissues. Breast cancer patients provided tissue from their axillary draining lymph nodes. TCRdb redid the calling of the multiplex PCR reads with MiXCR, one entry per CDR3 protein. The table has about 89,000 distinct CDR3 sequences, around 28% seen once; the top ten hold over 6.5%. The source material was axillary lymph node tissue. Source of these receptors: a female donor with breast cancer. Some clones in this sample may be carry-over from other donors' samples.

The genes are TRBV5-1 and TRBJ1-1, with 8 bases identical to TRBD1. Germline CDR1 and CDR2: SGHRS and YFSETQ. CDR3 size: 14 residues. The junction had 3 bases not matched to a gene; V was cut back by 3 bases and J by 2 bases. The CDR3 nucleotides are TGCGCCAGCAGCTCAGGACAGGGAAACACTGAAGCTTTCTTT. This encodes CASSSGQGNTEAFF.

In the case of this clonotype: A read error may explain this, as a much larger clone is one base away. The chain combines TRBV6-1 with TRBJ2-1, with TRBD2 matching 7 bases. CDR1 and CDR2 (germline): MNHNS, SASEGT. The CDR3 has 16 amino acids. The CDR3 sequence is CASREGGAGAYNERFF. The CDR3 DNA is TGTGCCAGCAGGGAAGGAGGGGCGGGAGCATACAATGAGCGGTTCTTC.

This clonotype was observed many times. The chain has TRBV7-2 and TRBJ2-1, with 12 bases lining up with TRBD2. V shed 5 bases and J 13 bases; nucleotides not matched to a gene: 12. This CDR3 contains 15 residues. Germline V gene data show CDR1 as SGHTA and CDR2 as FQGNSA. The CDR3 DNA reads TGTGCCAGCAGCCAAGGACTAGCGGGAACACAAAGACAGTTCTTC. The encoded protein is CASSQGLAGTQRQFF.

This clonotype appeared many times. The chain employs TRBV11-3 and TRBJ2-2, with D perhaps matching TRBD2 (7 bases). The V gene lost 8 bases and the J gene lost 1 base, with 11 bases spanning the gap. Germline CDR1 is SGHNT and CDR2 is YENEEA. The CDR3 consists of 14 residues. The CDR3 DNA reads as TGTGCCAGCTCGGGGGGCGGGAACACCGGGGAGCTGTTTTTT. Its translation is CASSGGGNTGELFF.

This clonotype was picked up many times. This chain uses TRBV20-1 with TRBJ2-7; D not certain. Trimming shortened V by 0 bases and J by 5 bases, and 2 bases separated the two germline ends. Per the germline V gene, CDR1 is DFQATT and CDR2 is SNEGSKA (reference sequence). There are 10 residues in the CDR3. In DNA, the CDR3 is TGCAGTGCTAGAGATAACGAGCAGTACTTC. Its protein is CSARDNEQYF.

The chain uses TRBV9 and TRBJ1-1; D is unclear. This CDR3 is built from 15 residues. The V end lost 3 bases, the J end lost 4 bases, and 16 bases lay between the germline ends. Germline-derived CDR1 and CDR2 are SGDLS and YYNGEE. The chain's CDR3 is CASSAADGPFTEAFF. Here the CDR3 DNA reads TGTGCCAGCAGCGCCGCGGACGGCCCCTTCACTGAAGCTTTCTTT.

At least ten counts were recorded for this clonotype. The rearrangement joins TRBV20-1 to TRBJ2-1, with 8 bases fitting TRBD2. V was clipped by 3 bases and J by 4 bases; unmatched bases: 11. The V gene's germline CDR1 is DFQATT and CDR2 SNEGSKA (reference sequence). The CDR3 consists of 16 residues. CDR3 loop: CSARRLATPRYNEQFF. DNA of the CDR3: TGCAGTGCTAGGAGACTAGCGACCCCAAGGTACAATGAGCAGTTCTTC.